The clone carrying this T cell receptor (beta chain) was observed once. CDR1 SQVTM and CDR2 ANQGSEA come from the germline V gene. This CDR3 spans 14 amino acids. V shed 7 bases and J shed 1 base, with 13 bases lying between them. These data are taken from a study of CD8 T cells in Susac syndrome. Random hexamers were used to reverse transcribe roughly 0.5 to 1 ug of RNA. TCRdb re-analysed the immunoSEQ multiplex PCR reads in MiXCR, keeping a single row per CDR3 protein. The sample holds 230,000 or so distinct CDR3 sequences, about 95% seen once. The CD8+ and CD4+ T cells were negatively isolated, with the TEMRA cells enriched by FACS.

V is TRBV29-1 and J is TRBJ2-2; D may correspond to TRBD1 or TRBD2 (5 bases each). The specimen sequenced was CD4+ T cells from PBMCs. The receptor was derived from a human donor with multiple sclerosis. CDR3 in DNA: TGCAGCGCCCGACCGGGGCAGAACACCGGGGAGCTGTTTTTT. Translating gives CSARPGQNTGELFF.